This is a list of T cell receptor beta chains from one sample in a study of T-cell reconstitution after alpha-beta-depleted transplantation in children. TCRdb re-called the PCR reads with MiXCR, one entry per CDR3 protein. This sample carries approximately 85,000 distinct CDR3 sequences, roughly 13% of them seen once, and the ten largest clones take around 26%. This material consisted of PBMCs, mostly from graft donor cells, taken 180 days after TCRalphabeta/CD19-depleted stem cell transplant. Receptors originate from a male patient under 10 years old who had a stem cell transplant for acute lymphoblastic leukemia, so the T cells may come from the graft donor. The CDR3 runs from the conserved cysteine through the conserved F or W. Fields, in order: D gene, J gene, V gene, clone size, CDR3 DNA, CDR3 protein. The D gene is left open where the match is weak. Where a row states a size, it is once, few, many or the class of an expanded clone; other rows omit it.

d_gene: TRBD2; j_gene: TRBJ2-3; v_gene: TRBV29-1; abundance: many; CDR3nt: TGCAGCGTTAGCGGGGGGTGCACAGATACGCAGTATTTT; CDR3aa: CSVSGGCTDTQYF
d_gene: -; j_gene: TRBJ2-1; v_gene: TRBV29-1; abundance: -; CDR3nt: TGCAGCGTTGAAACCCTCGGGGACAATTATGAGCAGTTCTTC; CDR3aa: CSVETLGDNYEQFF
d_gene: -; j_gene: TRBJ2-3; v_gene: TRBV7-9; abundance: many; CDR3nt: TGTGCCAGCAGCTTCCCCACAGATACGCAGTATTTT; CDR3aa: CASSFPTDTQYF
d_gene: TRBD1; j_gene: TRBJ1-2; v_gene: TRBV30; abundance: few; CDR3nt: TGTGCCTGGAATTATCTGGACAGGGGCAACTATGGCTACACCTTC; CDR3aa: CAWNYLDRGNYGYTF
d_gene: TRBD1; j_gene: TRBJ1-1; v_gene: TRBV12-3/TRBV12-4; abundance: -; CDR3nt: TGTGCCAGCAGTGGGCCCGGGACAGGCAACACTGAAGCTTTCTTT; CDR3aa: CASSGPGTGNTEAFF
d_gene: -; j_gene: TRBJ2-7; v_gene: TRBV20-1; abundance: few; CDR3nt: TGCAGTGCCACCCGGGGCCACAACGAGCAGTACTTC; CDR3aa: CSATRGHNEQYF
d_gene: -; j_gene: TRBJ2-3; v_gene: TRBV7-9; abundance: -; CDR3nt: TGTGCCAGCAGCTTACCCGCAGGGCTTACAGATACGCAGTATTTT; CDR3aa: CASSLPAGLTDTQYF
d_gene: TRBD2; j_gene: TRBJ2-1; v_gene: TRBV6-2/TRBV6-3; abundance: few; CDR3nt: TGTGCCAGCAGTTATGTGGGGCCGGGGACTAGCTTTTACAATGAGCAGTTCTTC; CDR3aa: CASSYVGPGTSFYNEQFF
d_gene: -; j_gene: TRBJ2-2; v_gene: TRBV5-1; abundance: many; CDR3nt: TGCGCCAGCAGCTTGTGGGGCCTAGCCCCGAACACCGGGGAGCTGTTTTTT; CDR3aa: CASSLWGLAPNTGELFF
d_gene: -; j_gene: TRBJ2-7; v_gene: TRBV7-9; abundance: -; CDR3nt: TGTGCCAGCAGCTCTCAAGAGGGAGCCTACGAGCAGTACTTC; CDR3aa: CASSSQEGAYEQYF
d_gene: TRBD1; j_gene: TRBJ1-2; v_gene: TRBV12-3/TRBV12-4; abundance: many; CDR3nt: TGTGCCAGCAGTTCCTCGGACAGGGCCTATGGCTACACCTTC; CDR3aa: CASSSSDRAYGYTF
d_gene: TRBD2; j_gene: TRBJ2-2; v_gene: TRBV4-3; abundance: many; CDR3nt: TGCGCCAGCAGCCAAGGATCAAGCGGGAGGGGCACCGGGGAGCTGTTTTTT; CDR3aa: CASSQGSSGRGTGELFF
d_gene: TRBD1; j_gene: TRBJ2-5; v_gene: TRBV10-3; abundance: -; CDR3nt: TGTGCCATCAGTGAGTCAGGGTCCATCGGGACAGGGCAGACCCAGTACTTC; CDR3aa: CAISESGSIGTGQTQYF
d_gene: -; j_gene: TRBJ1-3; v_gene: TRBV6-5; abundance: many; CDR3nt: TGTGCCAGCAGTTTCATCCAGGGATTCGGAAACACCATATATTTT; CDR3aa: CASSFIQGFGNTIYF
d_gene: TRBD1; j_gene: TRBJ2-7; v_gene: TRBV5-1; abundance: -; CDR3nt: TGCGCCAGCAGCGGGGACAGGGGAGAGCAGTACTTC; CDR3aa: CASSGDRGEQYF
d_gene: TRBD2; j_gene: TRBJ2-7; v_gene: TRBV10-3; abundance: many; CDR3nt: TGTGCCATCAGAGCCGGGACTAACTCCTACGAGCAGTACTTC; CDR3aa: CAIRAGTNSYEQYF
d_gene: TRBD1; j_gene: TRBJ2-7; v_gene: TRBV12-3/TRBV12-4; abundance: few; CDR3nt: TGTGCCAGCAGTTTCAGGACAGGGGGCTACGAGCAGTACTTC; CDR3aa: CASSFRTGGYEQYF
d_gene: -; j_gene: TRBJ2-6; v_gene: TRBV7-9; abundance: few; CDR3nt: TGTGCCAGCAGTTTTTCTGGCAGGGCCAACGTCCTGACTTTC; CDR3aa: CASSFSGRANVLTF
d_gene: -; j_gene: TRBJ1-5; v_gene: TRBV3-1; abundance: few; CDR3nt: TGTGCCAGCAGTCCTGACAGGACTGATCAGCCCCAGCATTTT; CDR3aa: CASSPDRTDQPQHF
d_gene: TRBD2; j_gene: TRBJ2-5; v_gene: TRBV20-1; abundance: -; CDR3nt: TGCAGTGCTTACCGAGCGGGGGGCCATCAGACCCAGTACTTC; CDR3aa: CSAYRAGGHQTQYF
d_gene: TRBD1; j_gene: TRBJ2-6; v_gene: TRBV7-3; abundance: -; CDR3nt: TGTGCCAGCAGCTTCACAGGGGCCCCCTCTGGGGCCAACGTCCTGACTTTC; CDR3aa: CASSFTGAPSGANVLTF
d_gene: -; j_gene: TRBJ2-3; v_gene: TRBV7-2; abundance: many; CDR3nt: TGTGCCAGCAGCTTTAGGGGCCATGGAACGGTCACAGATACGCAGTATTTT; CDR3aa: CASSFRGHGTVTDTQYF
d_gene: -; j_gene: TRBJ2-3; v_gene: TRBV5-1; abundance: many; CDR3nt: TGCGCCAGCAGCTTGGGTCCGCCCACAGATACGCAGTATTTT; CDR3aa: CASSLGPPTDTQYF
d_gene: TRBD1; j_gene: TRBJ1-5; v_gene: TRBV10-3; abundance: many; CDR3nt: TGTGCCATCAGGGAGGGACAGGATAGCAATCAGCCCCAGCATTTT; CDR3aa: CAIREGQDSNQPQHF
d_gene: TRBD2; j_gene: TRBJ2-1; v_gene: TRBV7-2; abundance: -; CDR3nt: TGTGCCGGGGGTAGAAGCGGGACCTCCTACAATGAGCCGTTCTTC; CDR3aa: CAGGRSGTSYNEPFF
d_gene: TRBD1; j_gene: TRBJ2-7; v_gene: TRBV20-1; abundance: few; CDR3nt: TGCAGTGCTAGTTGGGACAGGGGGACCTACGAGCAGTACTTC; CDR3aa: CSASWDRGTYEQYF
d_gene: -; j_gene: TRBJ1-4; v_gene: TRBV20-1; abundance: few; CDR3nt: TGCAGTGCTCACTGGGCGGCGGTACCTGAAAAACTGTTTTTT; CDR3aa: CSAHWAAVPEKLFF
d_gene: TRBD1; j_gene: TRBJ2-3; v_gene: TRBV6-5; abundance: few; CDR3nt: TGTGCCAGCAGTTACCTACCGGGACAGGGAACAGATACGCAGTATTTT; CDR3aa: CASSYLPGQGTDTQYF
d_gene: TRBD1; j_gene: TRBJ2-7; v_gene: TRBV20-1; abundance: many; CDR3nt: TGCAGTGCTAGAGATCCCGGGACAGGGGCCTACGAGCAGTACTTC; CDR3aa: CSARDPGTGAYEQYF
d_gene: -; j_gene: TRBJ1-5; v_gene: TRBV10-1; abundance: once; CDR3nt: TGCGCCAGCAGCAGGGATAATCAGCCCCAGCATTTT; CDR3aa: CASSRDNQPQHF
d_gene: TRBD1; j_gene: TRBJ2-1; v_gene: TRBV5-1; abundance: -; CDR3nt: TGCGCCAGCAGCTTGGGGGGGAGGACAGGGTGGCATGAGCAGTTCTTC; CDR3aa: CASSLGGRTGWHEQFF
d_gene: -; j_gene: TRBJ2-1; v_gene: TRBV9; abundance: -; CDR3nt: TGTGCCAGCAGCGTATCTGCGGGAAGGTACAATGAGCAGTTCTTC; CDR3aa: CASSVSAGRYNEQFF
d_gene: -; j_gene: TRBJ2-5; v_gene: TRBV28; abundance: -; CDR3nt: TGTGCCAGCAGTTTTCGGAGCCGGGACCAAGAGACCCAGTACTTC; CDR3aa: CASSFRSRDQETQYF
d_gene: TRBD1; j_gene: TRBJ1-4; v_gene: TRBV20-1; abundance: -; CDR3nt: TGCAGTGCTAGTCTCGCAGGGGGGATGGCAACTAATGAAAAACTGTTTTTT; CDR3aa: CSASLAGGMATNEKLFF